This passage covers 22 T cell receptor beta chains from one sample sequenced in a study of blood T cell repertoires in COVID-19. Sequenced by immunoSEQ multiplex PCR; TCRdb stores in-frame clones only, minus some. The repertoire has under 250,000 clones, around 83% of them found once; the top ten carry 1.3%. The specimen was PBMCs or T cells enriched from blood (not recorded which). The receptor set was obtained from a woman in her 40s with acute COVID-19.

Only a few counts were recorded for this clone. The chain joins TRBV2 to TRBJ1-1, with D perhaps TRBD1 (5 bases). This CDR3 comprises 18 residues. Deletions cut 1 base from V and 0 bases from J, with 18 bases between. The V gene's germline CDR1 is SNHLY and CDR2 FYNNEI. CDR3 loop: CASSEDVDNSVMNTEAFF. The CDR3 DNA sequence: TGTGCCAGCAGTGAAGACGTGGACAACTCTGTTATGAACACTGAAGCTTTCTTT.

This clone came up a few times. The chain combines TRBV21-1 with TRBJ2-7; TRBD2 is the table's D call and was not checked against the DNA. TRBV21-1 is termed a pseudogene. The CDR3 is 17 amino acids. For the CDR3, the DNA is TGTGCCAGCAGCAAATTTGTCTCTGAGCGGGGTTACTACGAGCAGTACTTC. Amino acid sequence: CASSKFVSERGYYEQYF.

CDR3 nucleotides: TGTGCCAGCAGTTTACGACAGGGGGGGAACACTGAAGCTTTCTTT. It specifies CASSLRQGGNTEAFF. This rearrangement joins TRBV28 to TRBJ1-1, with 9 bases lining up with TRBD1. V dropped 2 bases and J dropped 1; count of bases not matched to a gene: 2. CDR1 and CDR2 from the germline V gene are MDHEN and SYDVKM. This CDR3 region has 15 residues.

The chain has TRBV3-1 (or the pseudogene TRBV3-2) and TRBJ1-2, with D maybe TRBD1 (6 bases). Trimming shortened V by 0 bases and J by 3 bases, and 17 bases separated the two germline ends. Per germline, CDR1 LGHDT and CDR2 YNNKEL (reference sequence). The CDR3 is 17 residues long. CDR3 nucleotide sequence: TGTGCCAGCAGCCAAGATCACCCTGACAGGTACGACTATGGCTACACCTTC. Its protein is CASSQDHPDRYDYGYTF.

V and J are TRBV5-4 and TRBJ2-1, with D unresolved. Deletions cut 4 bases from V and 5 bases from J, with 10 bases between. The CDR3 has 13 residues. Germline assignment: CDR1 SGHNT and CDR2 YYREEE (reference sequence). The CDR3 sequence: CASSMYSNNEQFF. The DNA for the CDR3 is TGTGCCAGCAGCATGTACTCAAACAATGAGCAGTTCTTC.

The gene calls are TRBV6-5 and TRBJ1-1; D possibly corresponds to TRBD1 (6 bases). V was trimmed by 6 bases and J by 7 bases, leaving 12 bases between them. This CDR3 spans 12 amino acids. The germline CDR1 and CDR2 sequences are MNHEY and SVGAGI. CDR3: CASSHRGFEAFF. The CDR3 nucleotides read TGTGCCAGCAGCCATAGGGGGTTTGAAGCTTTCTTT.

The rearrangement links TRBV9 to TRBJ2-3; 7 nucleotides align to TRBD2. Trimming at V came to 3 bases and at J to 6 bases, leaving 4 bases not matched to a gene. Germline V gene data show CDR1 as SGDLS and CDR2 as YYNGEE. This CDR3 comprises 13 residues. The CDR3 loop reads CASSAGGGDTQYF. CDR3 DNA: TGTGCCAGCAGCGCGGGGGGAGGGGATACGCAGTATTTT.

The chain employs TRBV18 and TRBJ1-1, with D possibly TRBD1 on 5 matching bases. CDR1 and CDR2 from the germline V gene are KGHSH and LQKENI. This CDR3 is built from 14 residues. V was clipped by 2 bases and J by 6 bases, with 13 bases between them. This chain's CDR3 is CASSPVGGRAEAFF. The CDR3 coding sequence is TGTGCCAGCTCACCAGTGGGGGGACGGGCTGAAGCTTTCTTT.

The CDR3 bases are TGTGCCAGCACTTCGTCCGGGACTTCGAACACCGGGGAGCTGTTTTTT. Amino acid sequence: CASTSSGTSNTGELFF. The V gene is TRBV6-6, the J gene TRBJ2-2; D is perhaps TRBD2 (6 bases). CDR3 length equals 16 residues. Trimming took 7 bases from V and 0 from J, leaving 15 bases between them. Germline V lookup: CDR1 MNHNY, CDR2 SVGAGI (reference sequence).

V and J are TRBV5-5 and TRBJ2-3; 8 bases align to TRBD2. The CDR3 consists of 17 residues. J was trimmed by 0 bases and V by 3 bases; bases with no gene match: 9. Germline CDR1 and CDR2: SGHKS and YYEKEE (reference sequence). The CDR3 protein is CASSWRGVARSTDTQYF. CDR3 sequence (DNA): TGTGCCAGCAGCTGGCGGGGGGTAGCGCGTAGCACAGATACGCAGTATTTT.

The CDR3: CASSRPRGQITDTQYF. The CDR3 coding sequence is TGTGCCAGCAGCCGCCCGCGAGGGCAGATCACAGATACGCAGTATTTT. The rearrangement links TRBV7-9 to TRBJ2-3, with D tentatively TRBD2 (5 bases). V was clipped by 5 bases and J by 2 bases, with 17 bases between them. Germline CDR1 is SEHNR and CDR2 is FQNEAQ (reference sequence). This CDR3 spans 16 amino acids. Filled out from reference TRBV7-9 and TRBJ2-3, the complete variable domain reads DTGVSQNPRHKITKRGQNVTFRCDPISEHNRLYWYRQTLGQGPEFLTYFQNEAQLEKSRLLSDRFSAERPKGSFSTLEIQRTEQGDSAMYLCASSRPRGQITDTQYFGPGTRLTVL.

V and J are TRBV7-6 and TRBJ2-1; D gene uncertain. With 1 base removed from V and 2 bases from J, the gap between germline ends came to 9 bases. Germline V lookup: CDR1 SGHVS, CDR2 FNYEAQ. CDR3 size: 15 residues. In DNA, the CDR3 is TGTGCCAGCAGCTTAGTTGTGAACACCTACAATGAGCAGTTCTTC. This codes for CASSLVVNTYNEQFF.

This clone was detected only a few times. The CDR3 protein is CASRAESAGAGGYEQYF. The CDR3, as DNA: TGTGCCAGCAGGGCGGAATCTGCCGGGGCGGGAGGCTACGAGCAGTACTTC. The chain uses TRBV6-4 and TRBJ2-7; 8 positions agree with TRBD2. This CDR3 region has 17 residues. Germline CDR1 MRHNA, CDR2 SNTAGT. V shed 6 bases and J 3 bases; nucleotides not matched to a gene: 16.

This clone was seen a few times. The V call is TRBV12-5, the J call TRBJ1-5; 11 nucleotides agree with TRBD1. This CDR3 has 16 residues. Germline CDR1 and CDR2: LGHNT and FRNRAP. Unmatched junction bases numbered 5, after V lost 1 base and J lost 6 bases. CDR3 bases: TGTGCTAGTGGTTTGGATACGGGACAGGGGGGTCAGCCCCAGCATTTT. Its protein is CASGLDTGQGGQPQHF.

CDR3 protein: CASSQQGDYGYTF. CDR3 sequence (DNA): TGTGCCAGCAGCCAACAGGGAGACTATGGCTACACCTTC. The rearrangement joins TRBV2 to TRBJ1-2, with a weak D call TRBD1 (6 bases). V was clipped by 6 bases and J by 3 bases, with 11 bases between them. Germline loops: CDR1 SNHLY, CDR2 FYNNEI. The CDR3 length is 13 residues.

V and J are TRBV4-3 and TRBJ1-2, with TRBD1 identical over 7 bases. Germline V lookup: CDR1 LGHNA, CDR2 YSLEER. The CDR3 contains 15 residues. The J segment lost 3 bases and the V segment lost 1 base, leaving 5 bases of the junction unmatched. The CDR3 DNA follows: TGCGCCAGCAGCCAAGGGTCAGGGGGTCACTATGGCTACACCTTC. This encodes CASSQGSGGHYGYTF.

The chain is built from TRBV6-2 or TRBV6-3 and TRBJ1-1; 10 nucleotides match TRBD1. This CDR3 spans 16 amino acids. Germline CDR1 MNHEY, CDR2 SVGEGT. V was pared by 0 bases and J by 0 bases, with 1 base of the junction left unmatched. CDR3 sequence: CASSYSGQGMNTEAFF. The CDR3 region has the DNA TGTGCCAGCAGTTACTCGGGACAGGGGATGAACACTGAAGCTTTCTTT.

The chain combines TRBV30 with TRBJ1-5; tentative D call: TRBD1 (6 bases). This CDR3 region has 15 residues. CDR1 and CDR2 from the germline V gene are GTSNPN and SVGIG (reference sequence). The V gene lost 5 bases and the J gene lost 4 bases, with 18 bases spanning the gap. CDR3 sequence reads: CAWGTQGGGNQPQHF. Here the CDR3 DNA reads TGTGCCTGGGGTACTCAAGGGGGGGGAAATCAGCCCCAGCATTTT.

This chain joins TRBV11-2 and TRBJ1-1; 11 positions match TRBD1. The CDR3 has 15 residues. V gave up 5 bases and J gave up 4 bases; unmatched junction bases: 6. Germline lookup yields CDR1 SGHAT and CDR2 FQNNGV. The CDR3 DNA reads TGTGCCAGCAGCCTACGGACAGGGGGCGGCACTGAAGCTTTCTTT. It specifies CASSLRTGGGTEAFF. The full variable domain, completed using reference TRBV11-2 and TRBJ1-1, is EAGVAQSPRYKIIEKRQSVAFWCNPISGHATLYWYQQILGQGPKLLIQFQNNGVVDDSQLPKDRFSAERLKGVDSTLKIQPAKLEDSAVYLCASSLRTGGGTEAFFGQGTRLTVV.

The rearrangement uses TRBV6-5 and TRBJ2-7; a weak D match, TRBD2 (6 bases). Germline V gene lookup returns CDR1 MNHEY and CDR2 SVGAGI. The CDR3 covers 12 residues. V lost 6 bases to trimming and J lost 1 base, with 7 bases between them. CDR3 region: CASRGGSYEQYF. The CDR3 nucleotides are TGTGCCAGCAGGGGAGGATCCTACGAGCAGTACTTC.

The genes are TRBV14 and TRBJ2-7; TRBD1 matches 11 bases. CDR1 and CDR2 (germline): SGHDN, FVKESK. CDR3 size: 16 residues. V lost 4 bases to trimming and J lost 6 bases; unmatched junction nucleotides: 11. The CDR3 DNA is TGTGCCAGCAGCCCAAATCGGGACAGGGGGTTCAGCGAGCAGTACTTC. As protein: CASSPNRDRGFSEQYF.

V is TRBV14 and J is TRBJ2-1; 11 bases are a match to TRBD1. Losses at the gene ends were 9 bases for V and 2 bases for J; bases not matched to a gene: 12. The CDR3 spans 17 residues. Per the germline V gene, CDR1 is SGHDN and CDR2 is FVKESK. The CDR3 sequence: CASARTGGFYAYNEQFF. CDR3 bases: TGTGCCAGTGCCCGGACAGGGGGCTTTTATGCCTACAATGAGCAGTTCTTC.